The clone carrying this TCR beta chain has only a few counts. What it binds is not known. Primers included in the PCR were 60 Vbeta and 13 Jbeta primers. The table came from immunoSEQ multiplex PCR; TCRdb's copy has only in-frame clones and leaves some out. This table holds 57,000 or so clones, approximately 70% found once. The CDR3 contains 15 residues. The J segment lost 4 bases and the V segment lost 6 bases, leaving 10 bases of the junction unmatched. Germline values: CDR1 SNHLY, CDR2 FYNNEI. The data derive from a study of cytomegalovirus exposure and HLA in healthy donors. Overall study findings and caveats: A previous analysis found most TCR beta V segments productive roughly 87% or roughly 30% of the time. When analyzed later, a missense DCLRE1C variant was found to be linked to TCR beta V- and J-gene trimming. When analyzed later, the rates of TCR association showed variation by HLA locus, with DRB1 the most and HLA-C the fewest.

The specimen was PBMCs. This sequence was found in a woman aged 55-69 years in good health and CMV-seropositive. The rearrangement links TRBV2 to TRBJ1-2, with 8 bases aligning to TRBD1. The DNA for the CDR3 is TGTGCCAGCAGCGTAGACAGGGGAGTTGTCTATGGCTACACCTTC. Residues: CASSVDRGVVYGYTF.